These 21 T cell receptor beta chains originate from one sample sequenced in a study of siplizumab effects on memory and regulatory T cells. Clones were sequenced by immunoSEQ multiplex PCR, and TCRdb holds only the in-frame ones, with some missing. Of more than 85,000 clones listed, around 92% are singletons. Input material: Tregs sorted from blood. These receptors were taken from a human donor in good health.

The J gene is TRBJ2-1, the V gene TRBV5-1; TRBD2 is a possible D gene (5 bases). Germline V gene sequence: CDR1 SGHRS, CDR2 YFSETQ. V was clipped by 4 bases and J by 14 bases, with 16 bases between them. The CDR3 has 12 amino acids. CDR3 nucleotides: TGCGCCAGCAGCCTTCCCGGGAAGAGGGAGTTCTTC. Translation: CASSLPGKREFF.

The CDR3 nucleotides read TGCGCCAGCAGCTTGTTCCGGGCCTCCATGCTCAACTATGGCTACACCTTC. Its protein product is CASSLFRASMLNYGYTF. V is TRBV5-1 and J is TRBJ1-2; no clear D gene. Germline V CDR1 and CDR2: SGHRS, YFSETQ. Trimming removed 1 base from V and 2 bases from J, with 18 bases in between. The CDR3 spans 17 residues.

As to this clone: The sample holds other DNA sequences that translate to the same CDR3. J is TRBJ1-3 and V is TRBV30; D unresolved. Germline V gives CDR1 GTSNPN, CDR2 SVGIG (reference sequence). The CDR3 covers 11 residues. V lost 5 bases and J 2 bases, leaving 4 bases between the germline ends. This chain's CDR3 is CAWGAGNTIYF. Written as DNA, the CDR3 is TGTGCCTGGGGGGCTGGAAACACCATATATTTT.

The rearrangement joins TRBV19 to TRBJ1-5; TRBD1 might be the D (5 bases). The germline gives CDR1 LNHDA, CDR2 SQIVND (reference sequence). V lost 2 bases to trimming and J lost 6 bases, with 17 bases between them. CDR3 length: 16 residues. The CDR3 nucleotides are TGTGCCAGTAGTATAAATAGGGGTCACCCCCCTCAGCCCCAGCATTTT. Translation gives CASSINRGHPPQPQHF.

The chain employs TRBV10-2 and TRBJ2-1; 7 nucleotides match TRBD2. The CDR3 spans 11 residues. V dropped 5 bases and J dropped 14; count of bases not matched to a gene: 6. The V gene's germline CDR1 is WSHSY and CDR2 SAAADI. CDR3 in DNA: TGCGCCAGCAGTACCGGGGGGATGGAGTTCTTC. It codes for CASSTGGMEFF.

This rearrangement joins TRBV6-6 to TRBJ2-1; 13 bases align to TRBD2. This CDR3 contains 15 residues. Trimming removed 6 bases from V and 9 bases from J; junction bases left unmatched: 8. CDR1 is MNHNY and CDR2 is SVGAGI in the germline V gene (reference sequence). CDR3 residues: CASSLLAGGLGEQFF. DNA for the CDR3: TGTGCCAGCAGCTTACTAGCGGGGGGGCTTGGTGAGCAGTTCTTC.

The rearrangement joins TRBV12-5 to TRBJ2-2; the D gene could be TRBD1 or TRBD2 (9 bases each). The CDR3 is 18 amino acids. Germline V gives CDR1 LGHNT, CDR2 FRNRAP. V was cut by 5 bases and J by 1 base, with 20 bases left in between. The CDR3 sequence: CASGPGQGLARNTGELFF. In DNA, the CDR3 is TGTGCTAGTGGTCCGGGACAGGGACTAGCTAGGAACACCGGGGAGCTGTTTTTT.

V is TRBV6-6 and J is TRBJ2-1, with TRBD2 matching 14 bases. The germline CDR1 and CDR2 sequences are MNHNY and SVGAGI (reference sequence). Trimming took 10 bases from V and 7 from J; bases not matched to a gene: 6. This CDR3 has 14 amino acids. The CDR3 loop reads CATRTSGGWNEQFF. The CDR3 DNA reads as TGTGCCACCAGGACTAGCGGGGGGTGGAATGAGCAGTTCTTC.

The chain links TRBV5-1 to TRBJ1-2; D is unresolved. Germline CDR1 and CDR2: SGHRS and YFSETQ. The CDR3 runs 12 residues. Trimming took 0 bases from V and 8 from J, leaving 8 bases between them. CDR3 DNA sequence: TGCGCCAGCAGCTTGGAAATAGGAGGCTACACCTTC. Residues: CASSLEIGGYTF.

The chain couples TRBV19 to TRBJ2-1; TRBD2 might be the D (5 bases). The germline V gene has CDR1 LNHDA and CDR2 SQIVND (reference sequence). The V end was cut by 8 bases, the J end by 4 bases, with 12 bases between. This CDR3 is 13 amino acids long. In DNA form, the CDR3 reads TGTGCCAGTCAATCCCGGGGATACAATGAGCAGTTCTTC. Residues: CASQSRGYNEQFF.

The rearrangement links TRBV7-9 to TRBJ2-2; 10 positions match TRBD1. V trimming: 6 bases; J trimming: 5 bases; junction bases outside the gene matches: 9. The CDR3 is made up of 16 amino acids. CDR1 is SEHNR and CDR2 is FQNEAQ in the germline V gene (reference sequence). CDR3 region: CASSSAGQGSTGELFF. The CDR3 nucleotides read TGTGCCAGCAGTTCAGCGGGACAGGGGAGTACCGGGGAGCTGTTTTTT.

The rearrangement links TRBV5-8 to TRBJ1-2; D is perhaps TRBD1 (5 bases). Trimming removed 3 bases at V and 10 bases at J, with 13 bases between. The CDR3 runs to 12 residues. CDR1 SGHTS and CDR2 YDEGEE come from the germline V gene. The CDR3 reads CASSYRTSSYTF. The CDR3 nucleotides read TGTGCCAGCAGCTACAGGACTTCATCCTACACCTTC. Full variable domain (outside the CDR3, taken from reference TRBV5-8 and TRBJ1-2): EAGVTQSPTHLIKTRGQQATLRCSPISGHTSVYWYQQALGLGLQFLLWYDEGEERNRGNFPPRFSGRQFPNYSSELNVNALELEDSALYLCASSYRTSSYTFGSGTRLTVV.

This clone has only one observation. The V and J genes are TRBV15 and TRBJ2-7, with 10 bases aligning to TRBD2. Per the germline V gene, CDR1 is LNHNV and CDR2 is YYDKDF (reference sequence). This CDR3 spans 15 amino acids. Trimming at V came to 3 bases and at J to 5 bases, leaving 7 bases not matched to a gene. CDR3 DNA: TGTGCCACCAGCAGCTGGGGGCTAGCGGGAGACGAGCAGTACTTC. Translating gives CATSSWGLAGDEQYF.

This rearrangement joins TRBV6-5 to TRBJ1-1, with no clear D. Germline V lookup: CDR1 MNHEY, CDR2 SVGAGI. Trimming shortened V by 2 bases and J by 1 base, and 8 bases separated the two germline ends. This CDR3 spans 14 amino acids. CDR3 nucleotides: TGTGCCAGCAGTTACCGTGGCGGGAACACTGAAGCTTTCTTT. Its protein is CASSYRGGNTEAFF.

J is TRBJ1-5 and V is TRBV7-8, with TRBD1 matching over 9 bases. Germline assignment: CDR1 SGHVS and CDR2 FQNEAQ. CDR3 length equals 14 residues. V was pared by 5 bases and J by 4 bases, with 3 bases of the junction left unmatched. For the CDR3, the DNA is TGTGCCAGCAGCCACGGGACAGGGAATCAGCCCCAGCATTTT. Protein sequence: CASSHGTGNQPQHF.

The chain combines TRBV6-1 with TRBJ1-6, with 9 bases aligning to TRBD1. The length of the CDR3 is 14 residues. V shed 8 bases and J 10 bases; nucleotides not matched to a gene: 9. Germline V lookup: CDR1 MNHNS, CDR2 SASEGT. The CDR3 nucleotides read TGTGCCAGCGACAGGGGGAAATCACTGTCACCCCTCCACTTT. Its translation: CASDRGKSLSPLHF.

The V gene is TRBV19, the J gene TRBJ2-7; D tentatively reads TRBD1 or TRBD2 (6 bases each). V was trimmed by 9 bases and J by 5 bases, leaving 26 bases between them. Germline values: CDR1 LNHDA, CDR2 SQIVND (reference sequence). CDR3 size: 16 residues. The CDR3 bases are TGTGCCAGCCTAATGATTGGGGGGCCTTATCCCAACGAGCAGTACTTC. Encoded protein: CASLMIGGPYPNEQYF.

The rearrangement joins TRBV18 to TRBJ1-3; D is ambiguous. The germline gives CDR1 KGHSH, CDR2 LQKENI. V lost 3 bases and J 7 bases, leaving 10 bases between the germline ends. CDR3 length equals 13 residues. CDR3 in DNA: TGTGCCAGCTCACCTCCCGGGAGCAACACCATATATTTT. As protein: CASSPPGSNTIYF.

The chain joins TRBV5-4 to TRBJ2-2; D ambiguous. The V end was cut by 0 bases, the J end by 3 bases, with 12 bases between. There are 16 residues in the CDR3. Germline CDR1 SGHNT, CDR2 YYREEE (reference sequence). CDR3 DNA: TGTGCCAGCAGCTTGGTTGGGGTGGGTGACACCGGGGAGCTGTTTTTT. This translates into CASSLVGVGDTGELFF.

CDR3 protein: CASSFPPLSNIQYF. The DNA for the CDR3 is TGTGCCAGCAGCTTCCCCCCCTTGAGTAACATTCAGTACTTC. J is TRBJ2-4 and V is TRBV7-2; D gene uncertain. Between the trimmed V and J ends, which lost 3 bases and 7 bases, there was a span of 13 bases. This CDR3 comprises 14 residues. The germline V gene has CDR1 SGHTA and CDR2 FQGNSA.

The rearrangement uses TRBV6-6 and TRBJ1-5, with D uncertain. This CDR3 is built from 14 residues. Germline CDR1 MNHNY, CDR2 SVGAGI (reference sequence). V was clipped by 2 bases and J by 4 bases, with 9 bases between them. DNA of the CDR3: TGTGCCAGCAGTTACCCGGCCATTAATCAGCCCCAGCATTTT. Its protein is CASSYPAINQPQHF.